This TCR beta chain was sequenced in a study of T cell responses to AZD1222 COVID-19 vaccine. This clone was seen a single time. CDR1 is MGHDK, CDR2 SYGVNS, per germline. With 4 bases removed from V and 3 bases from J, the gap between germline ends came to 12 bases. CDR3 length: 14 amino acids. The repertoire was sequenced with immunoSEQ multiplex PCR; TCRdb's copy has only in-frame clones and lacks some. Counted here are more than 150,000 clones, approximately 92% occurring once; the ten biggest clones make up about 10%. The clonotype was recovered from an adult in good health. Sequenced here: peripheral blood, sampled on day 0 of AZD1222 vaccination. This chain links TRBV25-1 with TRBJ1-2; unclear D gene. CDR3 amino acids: CASSALWEDYGYTF. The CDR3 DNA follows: TGTGCCAGCAGTGCTTTATGGGAGGACTATGGCTACACCTTC.